Given below is one T cell receptor (beta chain) in context. Its antigen is unidentified. Only in-frame clones appear in the TCRdb table, and some are missing; sequencing was by immunoSEQ multiplex PCR. The sample carries roughly 120,000 clones, approximately 87% recorded once. Trimming took 5 bases from V and 8 from J, leaving 11 bases between them. The length of the CDR3 is 12 residues. Germline V gives CDR1 SGHVS, CDR2 FNYEAQ. The sample belongs to a study of cytomegalovirus exposure and HLA in healthy donors. About the study: The same platform was used for the roughly 120 validation repertoires as for the approximately 730 first-cohort repertoires, as reported in a later analysis. Study-level points and caveats: Generally TCR sequences proved uncommon, though certain public TCRs appeared in numerous donors. Listed as cytomegalovirus-associated were 150 to 200 TCR beta chains.

The TCR was taken from a woman aged 25 to 39 in good health and CMV-seronegative. The sequenced sample was PBMCs. The chain employs TRBV7-6 and TRBJ2-3; D perhaps matches TRBD2 (5 bases). The CDR3 DNA follows: TGTGCCAGCAGCCTTGGCCGGGGTACGCAGTATTTT. Residues: CASSLGRGTQYF.